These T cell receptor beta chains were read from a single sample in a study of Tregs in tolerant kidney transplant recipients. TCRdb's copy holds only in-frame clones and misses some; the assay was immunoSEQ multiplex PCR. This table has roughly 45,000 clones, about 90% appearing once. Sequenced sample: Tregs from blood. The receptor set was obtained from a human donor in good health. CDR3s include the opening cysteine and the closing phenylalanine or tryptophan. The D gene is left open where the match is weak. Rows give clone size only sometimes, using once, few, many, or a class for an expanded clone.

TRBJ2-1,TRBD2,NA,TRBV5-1,TGCGCCAGCAGCCTGCTCTCTCGGACTAGCGGGACCTACAATGAGCAGTTCTTC,CASSLLSRTSGTYNEQFF
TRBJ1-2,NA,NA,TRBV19,TGTGCCAGTAGTATACTTGGGACAAGGTCCTATGGCTACACCTTC,CASSILGTRSYGYTF
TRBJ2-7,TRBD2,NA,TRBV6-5,TGTGCCAGCGGCATAAGCGGGGGGCCCTACGAGCAGTACTTC,CASGISGGPYEQYF
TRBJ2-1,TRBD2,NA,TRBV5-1,TGCGCCAGCAGCCGATTGGGAGGCGGGGGGTTGTATGAGCAGTTCTTC,CASSRLGGGGLYEQFF
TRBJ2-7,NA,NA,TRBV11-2,TGTGCCAGCAGCTTAGAGGGGGCGAGCTCCTACGAGCAGTACTTC,CASSLEGASSYEQYF
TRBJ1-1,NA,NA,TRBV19,TGTGCCAGTGGGGGGTTCACTGAAGCTTTCTTT,CASGGFTEAFF
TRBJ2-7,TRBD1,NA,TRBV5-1,TGCGCCAGCAGCACAACCGGGACAGGGTACGGCGAGCAGTACTTC,CASSTTGTGYGEQYF
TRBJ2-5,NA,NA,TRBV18,TGTGCCAGCTCATACACCGGGGAGACCCAGTACTTC,CASSYTGETQYF
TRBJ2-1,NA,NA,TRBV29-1,TGCAGCGTTGAAAAACCTGGACAGCGTCCTAGGAATGAGCAGTTCTTC,CSVEKPGQRPRNEQFF
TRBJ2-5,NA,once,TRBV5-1,TGCGCCAGCAGCTTGTTGGTACCAGATCAAGAGACCCAGTACTTC,CASSLLVPDQETQYF
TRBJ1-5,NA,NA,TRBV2,TGTGCCAGCATAGGGAACCTCAATCAGCCCCAGCATTTT,CASIGNLNQPQHF
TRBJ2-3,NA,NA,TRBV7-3,TGTGCCAGCAGCTTAGGGGGGACAGATACGCAGTATTTT,CASSLGGTDTQYF
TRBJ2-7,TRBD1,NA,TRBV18,TGTGCCAGCTCACGAGGGACAGGGGGCGAGGAGCAGTACTTC,CASSRGTGGEEQYF